This T cell receptor (beta chain) was sequenced for a study of identical twins (dated by TCRdb to the mid-2010s). Regarding the research as a whole: To test whether fetal clonotypes persist, the study used deep sequencing on TCR alpha and beta repertoires from monozygotic twins, unrelated adults of various ages, and cord blood. Replicate twin experiments were performed at different times using different library preparation protocols to rule out contamination. The study at large found these results: Fewer insertions were carried by abundant cord blood beta clonotypes, a similar but weaker trend appeared in young adult naive repertoires, and no such trend appeared in memory repertoires. Because the same donors could not be followed over many years, the conclusions relied on cross-sectional statistical analysis. Out-of-frame TCR alpha sharing in monozygotic twins was systematically underestimated by recombination models, whereas sharing between unrelated individuals was in agreement with the recombination models. Compared with coincidental sharing between unrelated individuals, an excess of low generation-probability sequences was observed among out-of-frame TCR alpha sequences shared between twins. Invariant T cells such as MAIT and iNKT could partly confound zero-insertion analyses, although diverse VJ usage argued against such confounding for most clonotypes. In beta out-of-frame sequences, excess twin sharing was weaker, because having fewer shared sequences lowered the signal-to-noise ratio.

To note about this clonotype: There is no known antigen for this receptor. The input lacks base qualities; no much larger clone sits a single base away.

The library was generated by 5' RACE. Instrument on record: Illumina HiSeq 2000. Template switching introduced a universal primer binding site; the final cDNA contained a unique molecular identifier, enabling accurate counting of TCR cDNA molecules. Specific primers in the conserved constant-segment region were used to synthesize first-strand cDNA for the TCR alpha and beta chains. Each cDNA library was double barcoded, with a SMART-Mk sample barcode plus Illumina barcodes, to control for contamination. Two successive PCR steps introduced TruSeq adapter sequences along with Illumina sample barcodes. Sequencing of the TCR alpha and beta cDNA libraries was done on the Illumina HiSeq platform using custom primers. As for the original processing: MiGEC processed the raw reads to extract unique molecular identifiers, while MiXCR was used to determine the CDR3 positions. Recombination models were inferred per individual with the repgenHMM and IGoR tools using an EM algorithm. The analysis of shared clonotypes was done with the tcR package in R, with sharing normalized by the product of cloneset sizes. To study raw recombination free of thymic and clonal selection effects, out-of-frame nonproductive sequences were analyzed. The raw public reads went through TCRdb reprocessing: fastp at Q25, MiXCR clone calling, in-frame beta chains kept. Entries that share a CDR3 protein sequence are merged under the most common genes and DNA. TCRdb, not the authors, supplied the V and J calls. The sample contains approximately 550,000 distinct CDR3 sequences, about 22% of them found a single time. The top ten clones comprise approximately 0.5% of the sample.

Only healthy Caucasian donors were included. Three pairs of female monozygotic twins, all aged roughly 18 to 29 years, were included in the twin cohort. CD4+ and CD8+ T cell populations were isolated with positive isolation kits from Invitrogen. These data also formed part of another study, on yellow fever vaccine responses in identical twins. The second study, in turn, reports: According to the authors, in identical twins the way T cells responded to vaccination appeared partly convergent and partly personalized. Focusing on identical twins, the study followed the T cell clones that responded to the vaccine, and did so with precision.

The clonotype originates from a woman between 18 and 29 years old in good health. Sequencing was carried out using CD4+ T cells sorted from blood.

The DNA reads TGTGCCAGCAGCACCACCCAGAGGACTAGCGGGTACAATGAGCAGTTCTTC. The resulting protein is CASSTTQRTSGYNEQFF. The chain was built from TRBV21-1 and TRBJ2-1; the table's D call TRBD2 went unverified against the DNA. TRBV21-1 is an annotated pseudogene. The CDR3 runs 17 residues from the cysteine to the phenylalanine. Only the CDR3 region is kept as DNA, spanning 51 bases read in frame from base 1.